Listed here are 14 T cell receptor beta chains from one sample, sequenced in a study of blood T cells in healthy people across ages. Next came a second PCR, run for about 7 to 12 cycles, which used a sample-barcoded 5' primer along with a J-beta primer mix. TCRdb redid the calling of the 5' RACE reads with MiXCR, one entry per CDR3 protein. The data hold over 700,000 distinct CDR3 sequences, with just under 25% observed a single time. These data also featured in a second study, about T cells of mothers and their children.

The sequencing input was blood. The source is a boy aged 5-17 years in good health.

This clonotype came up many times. This chain's CDR3 is CASSRFTAQYF. In DNA, the CDR3 is TGTGCCAGCAGCCGGTTTACCGCCCAGTACTTC. This chain links TRBV2 with TRBJ2-5; D is unclear. Trimming removed 6 bases from V and 9 bases from J, with 11 bases in between. The CDR3 length is 11 residues. Germline CDR1 reads SNHLY; CDR2 reads FYNNEI.

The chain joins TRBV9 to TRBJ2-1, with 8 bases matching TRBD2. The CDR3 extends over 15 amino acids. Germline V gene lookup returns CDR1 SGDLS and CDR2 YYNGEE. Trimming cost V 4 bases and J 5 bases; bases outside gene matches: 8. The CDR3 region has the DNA TGTGCCAGCAGCCCAGCGGGACTAGAAAACAATGAGCAGTTCTTC. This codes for CASSPAGLENNEQFF. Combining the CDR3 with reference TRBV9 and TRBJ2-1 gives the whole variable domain DSGVTQTPKHLITATGQRVTLRCSPRSGDLSVYWYQQSLDQGLQFLIQYYNGEERAKGNILERFSAQQFPDLHSELNLSSLELGDSALYFCASSPAGLENNEQFFGPGTRLTVL.

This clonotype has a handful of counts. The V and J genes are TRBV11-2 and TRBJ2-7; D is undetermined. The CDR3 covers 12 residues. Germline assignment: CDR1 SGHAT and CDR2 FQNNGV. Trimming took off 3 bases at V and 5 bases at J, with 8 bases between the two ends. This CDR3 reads CASSFKVDEQYF. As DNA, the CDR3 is TGTGCCAGCAGCTTTAAAGTAGACGAGCAGTACTTC.

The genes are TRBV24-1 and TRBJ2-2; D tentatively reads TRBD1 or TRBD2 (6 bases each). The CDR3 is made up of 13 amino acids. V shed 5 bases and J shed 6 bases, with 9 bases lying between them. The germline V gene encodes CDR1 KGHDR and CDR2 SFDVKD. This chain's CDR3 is CATSGGAAGELFF. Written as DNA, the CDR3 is TGTGCCACCAGTGGGGGGGCTGCCGGGGAGCTGTTTTTT.

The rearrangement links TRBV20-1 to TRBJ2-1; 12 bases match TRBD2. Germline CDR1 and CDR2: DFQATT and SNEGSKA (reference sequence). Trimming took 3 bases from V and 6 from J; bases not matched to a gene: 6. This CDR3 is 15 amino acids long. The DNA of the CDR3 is TGCAGTGCTAGCTCTCTAGCGGGGGGGTTCAATGAGCAGTTCTTC. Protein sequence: CSASSLAGGFNEQFF.

The CDR3, as DNA: TGCGCCAGCAGCTTGGGGAGGGTACCCCCGGCGGTCACCTTC. It encodes CASSLGRVPPAVTF. This chain joins TRBV5-1 and TRBJ1-2; no reliable D call. The CDR3 extends over 14 amino acids. Germline V gives CDR1 SGHRS, CDR2 YFSETQ. V gave up 0 bases and J gave up 13 bases, with 19 bases separating them. The complete variable domain, with remaining parts taken from reference TRBV5-1 and TRBJ1-2, reads KAGVTQTPRYLIKTRGQQVTLSCSPISGHRSVSWYQQTPGQGLQFLFEYFSETQRNKGNFPGRFSGRQFSNSRSEMNVSTLELGDSALYLCASSLGRVPPAVTFGSGTRLTVV.

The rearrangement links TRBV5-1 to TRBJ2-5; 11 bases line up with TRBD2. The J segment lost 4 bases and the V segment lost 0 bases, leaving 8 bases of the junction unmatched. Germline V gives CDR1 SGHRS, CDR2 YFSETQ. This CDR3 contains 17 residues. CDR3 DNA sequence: TGCGCCAGCAGCTTGGATGTTAGCGGGGGGGCCTTAGAGACCCAGTACTTC. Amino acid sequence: CASSLDVSGGALETQYF.

The CDR3 DNA reads TGCGCCAGCAGCGGGGAAGCGGCCGGGGAGCTGTTTTTT. Amino acid sequence: CASSGEAAGELFF. The chain carries TRBV5-1 and TRBJ2-2, with D tentatively TRBD2 (5 bases). V dropped 4 bases and J dropped 6 bases, with 10 bases sitting between them. Looked up from germline, CDR1 is SGHRS and CDR2 is YFSETQ. The CDR3 has 13 residues.

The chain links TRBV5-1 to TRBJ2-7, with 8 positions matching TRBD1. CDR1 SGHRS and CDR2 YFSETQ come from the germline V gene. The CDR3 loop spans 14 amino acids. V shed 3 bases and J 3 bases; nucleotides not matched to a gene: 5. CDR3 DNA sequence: TGCGCCAGCAGCTCGTCCGGGACAGGCTACGAGCAGTACTTC. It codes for CASSSSGTGYEQYF. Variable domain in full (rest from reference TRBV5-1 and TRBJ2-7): KAGVTQTPRYLIKTRGQQVTLSCSPISGHRSVSWYQQTPGQGLQFLFEYFSETQRNKGNFPGRFSGRQFSNSRSEMNVSTLELGDSALYLCASSSSGTGYEQYFGPGTRLTVT.

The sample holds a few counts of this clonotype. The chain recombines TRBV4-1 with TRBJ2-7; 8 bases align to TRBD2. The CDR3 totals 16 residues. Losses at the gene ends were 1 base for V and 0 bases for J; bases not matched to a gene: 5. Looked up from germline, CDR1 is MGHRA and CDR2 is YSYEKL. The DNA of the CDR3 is TGCGCCAGCAGCCAAGTAGCGGGGTCATCCTCCTACGAGCAGTACTTC. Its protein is CASSQVAGSSSYEQYF.

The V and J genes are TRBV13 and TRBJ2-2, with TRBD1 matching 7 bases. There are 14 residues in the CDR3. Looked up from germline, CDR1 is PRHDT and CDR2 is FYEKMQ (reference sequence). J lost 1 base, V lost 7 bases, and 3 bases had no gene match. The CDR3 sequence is CASTHRGNTGELFF. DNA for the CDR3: TGTGCCAGCACGCACAGGGGGAACACCGGGGAGCTGTTTTTT.

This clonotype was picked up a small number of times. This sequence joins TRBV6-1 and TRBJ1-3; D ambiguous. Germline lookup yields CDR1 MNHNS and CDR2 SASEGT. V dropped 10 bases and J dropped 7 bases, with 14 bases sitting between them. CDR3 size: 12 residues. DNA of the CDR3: TGTGCCACCAGCCAGCAGTTCAACACCATATATTTT. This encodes CATSQQFNTIYF.

CDR3 region: CASSPRPDVGEQYF. CDR3 DNA sequence: TGTGCCAGCAGCCCCCGCCCCGATGTGGGGGAGCAGTACTTC. The chain links TRBV9 to TRBJ2-7; D remains ambiguous. Looked up from germline, CDR1 is SGDLS and CDR2 is YYNGEE. The CDR3 has 14 residues. Trimming took off 4 bases at V and 7 bases at J, with 18 bases between the two ends.

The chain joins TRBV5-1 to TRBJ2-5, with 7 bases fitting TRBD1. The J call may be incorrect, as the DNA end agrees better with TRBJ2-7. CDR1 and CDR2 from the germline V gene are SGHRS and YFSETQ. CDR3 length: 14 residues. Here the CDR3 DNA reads TGCGCCAGCAGCCAGGGACAGAATCTCTACGAGCAGTACTTC. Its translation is CASSQGQNLYEQYF.